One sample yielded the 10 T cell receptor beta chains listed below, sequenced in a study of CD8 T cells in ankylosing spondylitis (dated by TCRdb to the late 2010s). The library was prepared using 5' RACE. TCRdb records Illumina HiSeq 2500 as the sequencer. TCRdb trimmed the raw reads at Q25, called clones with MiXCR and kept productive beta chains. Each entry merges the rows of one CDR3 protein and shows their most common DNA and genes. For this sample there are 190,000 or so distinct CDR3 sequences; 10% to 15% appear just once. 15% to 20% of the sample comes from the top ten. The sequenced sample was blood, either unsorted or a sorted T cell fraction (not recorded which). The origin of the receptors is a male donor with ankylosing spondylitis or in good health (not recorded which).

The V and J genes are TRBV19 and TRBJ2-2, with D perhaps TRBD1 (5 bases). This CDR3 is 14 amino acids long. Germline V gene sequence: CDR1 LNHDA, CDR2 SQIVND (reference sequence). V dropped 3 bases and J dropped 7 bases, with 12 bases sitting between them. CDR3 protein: CASSISGLGGELFF. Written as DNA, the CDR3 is TGTGCCAGTAGTATTTCAGGGTTGGGCGGGGAGCTGTTTTTT.

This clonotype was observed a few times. CDR3 region: CASSLPGGGGNTEAFF. The CDR3 DNA sequence: TGTGCCAGCAGTCTACCCGGAGGAGGGGGGAACACTGAAGCTTTCTTT. The chain joins TRBV6-2 or TRBV6-3 to TRBJ1-1; D possibly corresponds to TRBD1 (6 bases). Per the germline V gene, CDR1 is MNHEY and CDR2 is SVGEGT. V was trimmed by 5 bases and J by 1 base, leaving 17 bases between them. There are 16 residues in the CDR3.

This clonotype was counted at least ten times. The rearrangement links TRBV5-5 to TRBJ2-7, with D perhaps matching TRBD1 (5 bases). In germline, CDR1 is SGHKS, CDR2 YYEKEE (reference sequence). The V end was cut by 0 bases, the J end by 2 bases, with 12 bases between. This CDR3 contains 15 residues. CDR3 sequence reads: CASSLEGLLAYEQYF. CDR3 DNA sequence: TGTGCCAGCAGCTTGGAGGGGTTGCTGGCCTACGAGCAGTACTTC. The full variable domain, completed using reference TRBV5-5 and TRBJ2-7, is DAGVTQSPTHLIKTRGQQVTLRCSPISGHKSVSWYQQVLGQGPQFIFQYYEKEERGRGNFPDRFSARQFPNYSSELNVNALLLGDSALYLCASSLEGLLAYEQYFGPGTRLTVT.

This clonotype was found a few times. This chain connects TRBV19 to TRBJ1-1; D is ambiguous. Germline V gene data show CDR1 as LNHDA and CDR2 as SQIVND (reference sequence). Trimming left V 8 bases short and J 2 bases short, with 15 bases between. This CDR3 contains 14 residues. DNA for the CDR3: TGTGCCAGTGTGGACCGGTCAGGTAACACTGAAGCTTTCTTT. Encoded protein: CASVDRSGNTEAFF. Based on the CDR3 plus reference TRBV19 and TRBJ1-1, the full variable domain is DGGITQSPKYLFRKEGQNVTLSCEQNLNHDAMYWYRQDPGQGLRLIYYSQIVNDFQKGDIAEGYSVSREKKESFPLTVTSAQKNPTAFYLCASVDRSGNTEAFFGQGTRLTVV.

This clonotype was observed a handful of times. CDR3 region: CASSHGTGEGETQYF. The DNA of the CDR3 is TGTGCCAGCAGCCACGGGACAGGGGAAGGGGAGACCCAGTACTTC. The chain is built from TRBV7-7 and TRBJ2-5; 10 nucleotides align to TRBD1. CDR3 length: 15 amino acids. Trimming took 5 bases from V and 5 from J; bases not matched to a gene: 8. In germline, CDR1 is SSHAT, CDR2 FNYEAQ (reference sequence).

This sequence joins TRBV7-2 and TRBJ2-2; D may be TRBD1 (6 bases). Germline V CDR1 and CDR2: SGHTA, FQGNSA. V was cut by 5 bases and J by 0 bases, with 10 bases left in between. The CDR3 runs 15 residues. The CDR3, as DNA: TGTGCCAGCAGCCTTGACAGGTCGAACACCGGGGAGCTGTTTTTT. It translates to CASSLDRSNTGELFF.

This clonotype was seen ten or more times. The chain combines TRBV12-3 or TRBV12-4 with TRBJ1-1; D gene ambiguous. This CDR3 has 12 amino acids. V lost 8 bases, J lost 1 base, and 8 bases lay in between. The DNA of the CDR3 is TGTGCCAGCGGCGGGCCGAACACTGAAGCTTTCTTT. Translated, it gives CASGGPNTEAFF.

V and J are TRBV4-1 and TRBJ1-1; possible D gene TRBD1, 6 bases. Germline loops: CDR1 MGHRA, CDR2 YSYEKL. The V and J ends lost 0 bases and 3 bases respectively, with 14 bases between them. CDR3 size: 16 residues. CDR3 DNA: TGCGCCAGCAGCCAAGACGGTGGGGGCCGGTACACTGAAGCTTTCTTT. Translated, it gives CASSQDGGGRYTEAFF.

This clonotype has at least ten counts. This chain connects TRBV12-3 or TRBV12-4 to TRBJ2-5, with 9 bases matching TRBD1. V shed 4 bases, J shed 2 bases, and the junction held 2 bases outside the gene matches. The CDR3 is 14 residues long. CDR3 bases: TGTGCCAGCAGTTCGACAGGGGGGCAAGAGACCCAGTACTTC. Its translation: CASSSTGGQETQYF.

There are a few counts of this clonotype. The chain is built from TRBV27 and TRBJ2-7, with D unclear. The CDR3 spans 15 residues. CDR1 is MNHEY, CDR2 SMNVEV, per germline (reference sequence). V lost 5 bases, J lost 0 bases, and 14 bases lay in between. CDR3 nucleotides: TGTGCCAGCAGTCCATTCCCGGGTCCCTCCTACGAGCAGTACTTC. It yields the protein CASSPFPGPSYEQYF.